This T cell receptor beta chain stems from a study of shared clonotypes between healthy human individuals. Study-wide background: Three plates were used per donor for CD4 naive, three for CD4 memory, two for CD8 naive and one for CD8 memory.

Sequenced by immunoSEQ multiplex PCR; TCRdb stores in-frame clones only, minus some. The sample holds 2 million to 2.5 million clones, more than 85% seen once. This CDR3 is 16 amino acids long. Germline loops: CDR1 MGHRA, CDR2 YSYEKL. V was pared by 4 bases and J by 4 bases, with 20 bases between. Sequenced input: naive CD4+ T cells from PBMCs. As to subset: CD45RA+ positively selected. The J gene is TRBJ2-7, the V gene TRBV4-1, with a tentative D call TRBD2 (5 bases). This TCR was recovered from a man between 18 and 29 years old in good health. Some clones in this sample may be carry-over from other donors' samples. CDR3 residues: CASSPRPGFPLYEQYF. The CDR3 region has the DNA TGCGCCAGCAGCCCCCGCCCGGGATTCCCTTTGTACGAGCAGTACTTC.